This T cell receptor (beta chain) emerged from a study of cytomegalovirus exposure and HLA in healthy donors. At the level of the study: A previous analysis identified about 110 million unique TCR beta sequences derived from some 170 million T cells. Study-level results: Investigators reported 150 to 200 TCR beta chains as tied to cytomegalovirus. Reported results showed that the classifier diagnosed cytomegalovirus status with high specificity and sensitivity. What a later analysis showed was that several of the most significant clusters appeared linked to common viral pathogens.

13 Jbeta primers and 60 Vbeta primers were used for the PCR. Some clones are missing from TCRdb's copy, which holds only in-frame ones; the method was immunoSEQ multiplex PCR. The sample has 150,000 to 200,000 clones. As to this clone: Antigen specificity is unknown.

The TCR sequence derives from a man younger than 45 in good health and CMV-seronegative. The sequenced sample was PBMCs.

The CDR3 DNA is TGTGCTAGTGGTATTGCAGGAACCTACGAGCAGTACTTC. Translation: CASGIAGTYEQYF. V gene TRBV12-5 combines with J gene TRBJ2-7; D uncertain. Germline V gives CDR1 LGHNT, CDR2 FRNRAP. The CDR3 spans 13 residues. Between the trimmed V and J ends, which lost 5 bases and 2 bases, there was a span of 10 bases.